A single TCR beta chain is shown here with its context. Antigen specificity is unknown. The data were obtained in a study of identical twins. CDR3 size: 15 residues. V lost 2 bases and J lost 4; bases outside the gene matches: 1. CDR1 and CDR2 (germline): MNHEY, SVGEGT. cDNA molecules carried unique molecular identifiers, and template switching added a universal primer site. TCRdb reprocessed the 5' RACE reads with MiXCR, giving one entry per CDR3 protein. The table records 250,000 to 350,000 distinct CDR3 sequences, 6.5% to 9.5% of them present only once. Study-wide results and limits: The study found weaker excess twin sharing in beta out-of-frame sequences. Zero-insertion analyses could be partly confounded by invariant MAIT and iNKT cells. The study reached conclusions through statistical analysis that was cross-sectional, not following the same donors.

These same data were also listed under a study on yellow fever vaccine responses in identical twins.

The TCR comes from a woman in her late teens or twenties in good health. Sequenced sample: memory (CD45RO+) T cells sorted from blood. V and J are TRBV6-2 or TRBV6-3 and TRBJ2-3; 12 nucleotides line up with TRBD1. Here the CDR3 DNA reads TGTGCCAGCAGTTACGGGACAGGGGGCGCAGATACGCAGTATTTT. It yields the protein CASSYGTGGADTQYF.